This T cell receptor (beta chain) was recovered during a study of T cells in Graves' hyperthyroidism and ophthalmopathy. Overall study: The initial diagnosis was the point when peripheral blood was collected, ahead of any treatment.

Germline loops: CDR1 KGHDR, CDR2 SFDVKD. The CDR3 has 15 residues. J lost 2 bases, V lost 4 bases, and 7 bases had no gene match. The source material, RNA transcripts, was used to amplify TCR beta CDR3 regions. The HTBI set primed first-round TCR CDR3 RT-PCR. TCRdb analysed the multiplex PCR reads with MiXCR anew, one entry per CDR3 protein. The sample has almost 250,000 distinct CDR3 sequences, roughly 22% seen once; the top ten hold about a third. This clonotype has a count of ten or more. The chain carries TRBV24-1 and TRBJ2-7; TRBD1 agrees at 7 bases. The specimen sequenced was blood. The receptor comes from a woman aged 40-49 years with Graves' ophthalmopathy. The CDR3 bases are TGTGCCACCAGTGACGCCGCTGGGACAGCCTACGAGCAGTACTTC. Its translation: CATSDAAGTAYEQYF.